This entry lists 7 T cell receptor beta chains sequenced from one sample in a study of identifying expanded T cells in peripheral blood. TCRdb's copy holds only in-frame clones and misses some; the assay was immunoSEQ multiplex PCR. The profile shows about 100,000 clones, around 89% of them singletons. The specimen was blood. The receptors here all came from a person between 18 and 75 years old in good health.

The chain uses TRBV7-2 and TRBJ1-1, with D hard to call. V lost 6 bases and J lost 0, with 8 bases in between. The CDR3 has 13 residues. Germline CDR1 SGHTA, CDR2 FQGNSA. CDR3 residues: CASSKGMNTEAFF. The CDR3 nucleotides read TGTGCCAGCAGTAAGGGCATGAACACTGAAGCTTTCTTT.

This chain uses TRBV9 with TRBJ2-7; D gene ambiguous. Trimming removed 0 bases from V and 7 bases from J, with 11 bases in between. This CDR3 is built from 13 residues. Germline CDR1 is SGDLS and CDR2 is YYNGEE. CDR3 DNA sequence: TGTGCCAGCAGCGTAGAGCCGGGTTGGGAGCAGTACTTC. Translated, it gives CASSVEPGWEQYF.

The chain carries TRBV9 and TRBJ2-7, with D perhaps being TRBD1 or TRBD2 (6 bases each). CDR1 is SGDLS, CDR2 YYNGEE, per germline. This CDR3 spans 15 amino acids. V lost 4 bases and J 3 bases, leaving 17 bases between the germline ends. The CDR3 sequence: CASSSQLGGSYEQYF. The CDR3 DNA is TGTGCCAGCAGCTCCCAACTAGGGGGGAGCTACGAGCAGTACTTC.

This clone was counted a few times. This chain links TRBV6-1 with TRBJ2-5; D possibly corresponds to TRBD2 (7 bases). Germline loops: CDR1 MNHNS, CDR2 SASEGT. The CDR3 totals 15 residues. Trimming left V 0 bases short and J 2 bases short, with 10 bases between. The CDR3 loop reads CASSEAGGQQETQYF. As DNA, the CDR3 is TGTGCCAGCAGTGAAGCGGGGGGGCAGCAAGAGACCCAGTACTTC.

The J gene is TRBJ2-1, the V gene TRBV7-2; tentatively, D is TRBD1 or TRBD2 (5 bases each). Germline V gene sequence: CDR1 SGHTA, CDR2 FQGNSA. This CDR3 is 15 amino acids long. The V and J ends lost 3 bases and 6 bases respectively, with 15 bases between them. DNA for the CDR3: TGTGCCAGCAGCTTCCAGGGCCCTCGGGGCAATGAGCAGTTCTTC. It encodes CASSFQGPRGNEQFF.

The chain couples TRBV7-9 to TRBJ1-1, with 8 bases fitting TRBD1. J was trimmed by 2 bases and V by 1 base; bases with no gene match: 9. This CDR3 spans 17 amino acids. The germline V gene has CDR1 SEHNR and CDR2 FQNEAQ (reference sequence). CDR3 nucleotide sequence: TGTGCCAGCAGCTTAGGGTTCGGGACAGGAGGTAACACTGAAGCTTTCTTT. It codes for CASSLGFGTGGNTEAFF.

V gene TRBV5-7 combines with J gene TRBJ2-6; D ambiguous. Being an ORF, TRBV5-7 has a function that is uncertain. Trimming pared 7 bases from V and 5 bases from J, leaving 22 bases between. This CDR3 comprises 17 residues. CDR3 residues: CASLTFLVQSRANVLTF. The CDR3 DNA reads TGTGCCAGCTTAACGTTTCTTGTACAAAGTCGGGCCAACGTCCTGACTTTC.